These T cell receptor beta chains were read from a single sample in a study of beta chain features in type 1 diabetes. Measured with immunoSEQ multiplex PCR; TCRdb has only the in-frame clones, and not every one. The sample includes some 360,000 clones, roughly 21% of them seen just once. Sequencing was done on a sample of naive CD4+ T cells from blood. These TCRs come from a woman between 18 and 30 years old in good health. The conserved cysteine and the conserved F or W are not part of the CDR3 here. The D gene is left open where the match is weak. Rows may omit the clone size; those that give it use once, few, many or a size class.

clone size	J gene	D gene	V gene	CDR3 protein
few	TRBJ1-5	-	TRBV5-1	ASSLGTEASQPQH
-	-	TRBD2	TRBV5-4	ASSLVGRAYEQY
-	TRBJ1-2	-	TRBV7-9	ASSLGTDRGYT
-	TRBJ1-2	TRBD1	TRBV14	ASSRTGPVNYGYT
-	TRBJ2-5	-	TRBV7-9	ASSLVLAQETQY
few	TRBJ2-3	-	TRBV29-1	SVERGTDTQY
few	TRBJ2-6	TRBD1	TRBV29-1	SVRDRDAAGANVLT
-	TRBJ2-7	-	TRBV25-1	ASSERRYEQY
few	TRBJ1-1	-	TRBV6-6	ASSYGTRAAEAF
-	TRBJ2-5	-	TRBV5-1	ASSHLSGEQETQY
few	TRBJ2-2	-	TRBV5-1	ASSFGHKAGELF
few	TRBJ2-5	-	TRBV11-2	ASSQDNQETQY
-	TRBJ2-4	-	TRBV7-9	ASSPQGNIQY
-	TRBJ2-7	TRBD2	TRBV4-2	ASSQSGRSHEQY
few	TRBJ1-1	-	TRBV29-1	SAGFTVNTEAF
few	TRBJ1-2	-	TRBV15	ATSLAAGGVKNYGYT
-	TRBJ2-7	TRBD2	TRBV18	ASSPRAGGGYEQY
few	TRBJ1-3	-	TRBV9	ASSPAGLAGNTIY
few	TRBJ2-7	-	TRBV18	ASSPVSKTGYEQY
-	TRBJ1-6	-	TRBV7-6	ASSLDGNSPLH
few	TRBJ2-1	-	TRBV7-3	ASSLTYSTSYNEQF
few	TRBJ2-1	-	TRBV30	AWSKGLYDNEQF
-	TRBJ1-2	TRBD1	TRBV25-1	ASRQGAGGYT
-	TRBJ2-3	-	TRBV7-7	ASSPRGRDTQY
-	TRBJ2-2	TRBD2	TRBV7-9	ASSLVPSGADTGELF
few	TRBJ1-2	-	TRBV5-1	ASRTLDRKERYT
few	TRBJ2-5	-	TRBV7-2	ASSWLHFQETQY
-	TRBJ2-5	TRBD1	TRBV7-2	ASSSNRGETQY
few	TRBJ2-7	TRBD2	TRBV6-1	ASSELAESSYEQY
few	TRBJ2-3	-	TRBV28	ASSLGGRTDTQY
-	TRBJ1-1	TRBD1	TRBV6-5	ASSYRQGGAF
once	TRBJ2-7	-	TRBV15	ATSVTPSGRYEQY
-	TRBJ2-1	TRBD2	TRBV27	ASSFGGGNEQF
-	TRBJ2-5	-	TRBV6-6	ASQGGETQY
-	TRBJ2-7	-	TRBV2	ASGQNYEQY
few	TRBJ2-1	-	TRBV30	ACSLAHNEQF
-	TRBJ1-1	-	TRBV29-1	SVGQMNTEAF
few	TRBJ2-1	-	TRBV30	AWRHNSLSEQF
few	TRBJ1-5	-	TRBV30	AWSVSGVQPQH
few	TRBJ2-1	-	TRBV7-2	ASSLGGGTNEQF